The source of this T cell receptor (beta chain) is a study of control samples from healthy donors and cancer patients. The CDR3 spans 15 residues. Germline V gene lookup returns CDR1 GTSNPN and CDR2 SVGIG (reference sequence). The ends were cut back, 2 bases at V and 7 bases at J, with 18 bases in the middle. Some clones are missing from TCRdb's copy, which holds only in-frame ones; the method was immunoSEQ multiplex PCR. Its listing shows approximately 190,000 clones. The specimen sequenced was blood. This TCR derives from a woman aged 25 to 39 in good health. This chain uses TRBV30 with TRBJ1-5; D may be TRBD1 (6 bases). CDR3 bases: TGTGCCTGGAGTACCCAGGGCAGGGGAAGACAGCCCCAGCATTTT. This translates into CAWSTQGRGRQPQHF.